The next 18 T cell receptor beta chains were all read from a single sample in a study of blood T cell repertoires in COVID-19. TCRdb's table, derived via immunoSEQ multiplex PCR, lists solely in-frame clones and lacks some. The sample includes around 220,000 clones, approximately 79% of them seen just once. The specimen sequenced was peripheral blood. Receptors originate from a woman aged 40 to 50 with active or convalescent COVID-19.

This clone was seen only a few times. This sample includes further DNA sequences coding for the same CDR3. The chain combines TRBV18 with TRBJ2-7, with TRBD2 matching 9 bases. Germline V gene lookup returns CDR1 KGHSH and CDR2 LQKENI. The CDR3 extends over 14 amino acids. V lost 3 bases to trimming and J lost 2 bases; unmatched junction nucleotides: 2. Here the CDR3 reads CASSPSGGTYEQYV. In nucleotides, the CDR3 is TGTGCCAGCTCACCTAGCGGGGGCACCTACGAGCAGTACGTC.

This clone has a handful of counts. The chain is built from TRBV6-5 and TRBJ1-5; TRBD1 matches 9 bases. The CDR3 loop spans 14 amino acids. V lost 4 bases to trimming and J lost 5 bases; unmatched junction nucleotides: 3. Per the germline V gene, CDR1 is MNHEY and CDR2 is SVGAGI. The CDR3 DNA sequence: TGTGCCAGCAGTTCGACAGGGGGGTATCAGCCCCAGCATTTT. Its protein is CASSSTGGYQPQHF.

This rearrangement joins TRBV9 to TRBJ2-1, with 11 positions matching TRBD1. J lost 3 bases, V lost 3 bases, and 2 bases had no gene match. This CDR3 spans 15 amino acids. Germline-derived CDR1 and CDR2 are SGDLS and YYNGEE. CDR3 DNA: TGTGCCAGCAGCGCCGGGACAGGGGGCTACAATGAGCAGTTCTTC. It translates to CASSAGTGGYNEQFF.

This clone appeared once. The chain carries TRBV5-6 and TRBJ1-2; 12 bases map to TRBD1. The germline CDR1 and CDR2 sequences are SGHDT and YYEEEE. The ends lost 2 bases at V and 6 bases at J; junction bases unmatched: 8. This CDR3 region has 16 residues. The CDR3 sequence is CASSFLPGQGAHGYTF. In DNA form, the CDR3 reads TGTGCCAGCAGCTTTTTACCGGGACAGGGGGCGCATGGCTACACCTTC.

The rearrangement uses TRBV3-1 (or the pseudogene TRBV3-2) and TRBJ1-2, with TRBD1 matching over 12 bases. The CDR3 sequence is 17 residues long. Trimming at V came to 5 bases and at J to 3 bases, leaving 10 bases not matched to a gene. Germline V CDR1 and CDR2: LGHDT, YNNKEL (reference sequence). CDR3 amino acids: CASSTPGQGARDYGYTF. CDR3 bases: TGTGCCAGCAGCACCCCGGGACAGGGGGCGCGAGACTATGGCTACACCTTC.

The chain recombines TRBV5-1 with TRBJ2-1; a weak D match, TRBD2 (7 bases). Trimming removed 1 base from V and 8 bases from J, with 19 bases in between. Germline CDR1 is SGHRS and CDR2 is YFSETQ. This CDR3 has 16 residues. CDR3 in amino acids: CASSLSLGGAGDEQFF. CDR3 sequence (DNA): TGCGCCAGCAGCTTGTCGTTAGGGGGGGCCGGTGATGAGCAGTTCTTC.

This clone was counted between two and nine times. The chain recombines TRBV5-1 with TRBJ2-3; tentatively, D is TRBD1 (6 bases). There are 15 residues in the CDR3. Germline V gene sequence: CDR1 SGHRS, CDR2 YFSETQ. Trimming shortened V by 7 bases and J by 4 bases, and 19 bases separated the two germline ends. CDR3 nucleotides: TGCGCCAGCGTCCTCCTAGGGGGAGATTCAGATACGCAGTATTTT. Translated, it gives CASVLLGGDSDTQYF.

This rearrangement joins TRBV3-1 (or the pseudogene TRBV3-2) to TRBJ2-5; 8 nucleotides align to TRBD2. Germline assignment: CDR1 LGHDT and CDR2 YNNKEL (reference sequence). The CDR3 spans 14 residues. After removal of 10 bases from V and 4 bases from J, the junction contained 11 bases not matched to a gene. CDR3 bases: TGTGCCATCCGAGGAGCGGGGGTCCGAGAGACCCAGTACTTC. Amino acid sequence: CAIRGAGVRETQYF.

The rearrangement joins TRBV18 to TRBJ2-2; 7 bases are a match to TRBD1. The CDR3 sequence is 14 residues long. CDR1 is KGHSH, CDR2 LQKENI, per germline. V gave up 6 bases and J gave up 1 base; unmatched junction bases: 2. The CDR3 DNA reads as TGTGCCAGCTCGGGACAGAGGAACACCGGGGAGCTGTTTTTT. Amino acids: CASSGQRNTGELFF.

The genes are TRBV5-6 and TRBJ1-1, with 8 nucleotides matching TRBD1. CDR1 SGHDT and CDR2 YYEEEE come from the germline V gene. With V trimmed by 4 bases and J by 6 bases, 8 bases remained unmatched. CDR3 length: 14 residues. The CDR3 spells CASSRPGQVSEAFF. CDR3 nucleotide sequence: TGTGCCAGCAGCCGACCGGGACAGGTCTCTGAAGCTTTCTTT.

The chain employs TRBV19 and TRBJ1-1, with D possibly TRBD1 on 6 matching bases. V was clipped by 3 bases and J by 2 bases, with 13 bases between them. Germline V lookup: CDR1 LNHDA, CDR2 SQIVND (reference sequence). The CDR3 extends over 15 amino acids. CDR3 protein: CASSIRGEGNTEAFF. The CDR3, as DNA: TGTGCCAGTAGTATTAGGGGGGAGGGAAACACTGAAGCTTTCTTT.

V usage is TRBV30 and J usage is TRBJ1-6; D gene uncertain. The V end was cut by 1 base, the J end by 10 bases, with 17 bases between. The CDR3 extends over 15 amino acids. Germline lookup yields CDR1 GTSNPN and CDR2 SVGIG (reference sequence). The CDR3 spells CAWSALREASSPLHF. CDR3 coding DNA: TGTGCCTGGAGTGCCCTCCGTGAAGCTAGCTCACCCCTCCACTTT.

This rearrangement joins TRBV11-1 to TRBJ1-1; 11 bases are a match to TRBD1. The CDR3 spans 14 residues. V was clipped by 4 bases and J by 8 bases; unmatched bases: 6. From germline, CDR1 is SGHAT and CDR2 FQDESV (reference sequence). CDR3 DNA: TGTGCCAGCAGCTCTGGACAGGGGGCAAAGGAAGCTTTCTTT. It codes for CASSSGQGAKEAFF.

There are a few counts of this clone. At one boundary the junction diverges from the germline segment, which might be a read error. The chain combines TRBV2 with TRBJ2-3, with 12 bases aligning to TRBD1. The germline gives CDR1 SNHLY, CDR2 FYNNEI. The CDR3 has 15 amino acids. CDR3 sequence: CACSEWDRGPDTQYF. The DNA for the CDR3 is TGTGCCTGCAGTGAATGGGACAGGGGGCCGGATACGCAGTATTTT.

The rearrangement uses TRBV5-1 and TRBJ2-7, with D perhaps matching TRBD1 (6 bases). The V gene lost 5 bases and the J gene lost 0 bases, with 12 bases spanning the gap. This CDR3 is 14 amino acids long. The V gene's germline CDR1 is SGHRS and CDR2 YFSETQ. The CDR3 region has the DNA TGCGCCAGCAGAGTTACAGGGTACTCCTACGAGCAGTACTTC. Its protein is CASRVTGYSYEQYF.

The rearrangement links TRBV2 to TRBJ1-2, with 12 bases lining up with TRBD1. Trimming removed 5 bases from V and 1 base from J; junction bases left unmatched: 8. The CDR3 has 17 residues. Looked up from germline, CDR1 is SNHLY and CDR2 is FYNNEI. The CDR3: CASSIPGQGALNYGYTF. CDR3 nucleotides: TGTGCCAGCAGTATTCCGGGACAGGGGGCTCTTAACTATGGCTACACCTTC.

The chain is built from TRBV9 and TRBJ1-4; the match to TRBD1 covers 10 bases. The CDR3 runs to 14 residues. The V gene's germline CDR1 is SGDLS and CDR2 YYNGEE. J was trimmed by 7 bases and V by 4 bases; bases with no gene match: 4. CDR3 DNA sequence: TGTGCCAGCAGCCTCCGGGACAGGGGTGAAAAACTGTTTTTT. Protein: CASSLRDRGEKLFF.

This rearrangement joins TRBV19 to TRBJ2-1; 10 bases fit TRBD2. The CDR3 has 15 amino acids. Trimming cost V 5 bases and J 3 bases; bases outside gene matches: 4. CDR1 is LNHDA and CDR2 is SQIVND in the germline V gene (reference sequence). Written as DNA, the CDR3 is TGTGCCAGTAGTCTCAGCGGGGGGGACTACAATGAGCAGTTCTTC. This sequence encodes CASSLSGGDYNEQFF.